This is a list of T cell receptor beta chains from one sample in a study of T cell changes during pregnancy in multiple sclerosis. Method: immunoSEQ multiplex PCR; TCRdb's copy keeps in-frame clones and lacks some. The repertoire has 55,000 to 65,000 clones, 80% to 95% of them found once; the top ten carry around 0.93%. The sequences come from peripheral blood, collected in the first trimester of pregnancy. The receptor set was obtained from a female donor with multiple sclerosis, enrolled in a pregnancy study. CDR3s include the opening cysteine and the closing phenylalanine or tryptophan. A D gene is named only where the DNA matches it firmly. A row's size may be missing; if present it is once, few, many or a size class.

D gene	clone size	V gene	J gene	CDR3 protein	CDR3 DNA
TRBD1	.	TRBV7-7	TRBJ2-5	CASSLYDRVGETQYF	TGTGCCAGCAGCTTGTATGACAGGGTGGGTGAGACCCAGTACTTC
TRBD2	.	TRBV5-4	TRBJ2-2	CASSGASGGARTGELFF	TGTGCCAGCAGCGGGGCTAGCGGGGGGGCGCGGACCGGGGAGCTGTTTTTT
.	.	TRBV9	TRBJ1-5	CASSVGTVNQPQHF	TGTGCCAGCAGCGTAGGGACAGTCAATCAGCCCCAGCATTTT
TRBD1	.	TRBV18	TRBJ1-4	CASSLGTGPNEKLFF	TGTGCCAGCTCTCTCGGGACAGGGCCCAATGAAAAACTGTTTTTT
TRBD2	.	TRBV4-2	TRBJ2-3	CASSQPPPGGGTDTQYF	TGTGCCAGCAGCCAACCCCCCCCGGGGGGGGGCACAGATACGCAGTATTTT
TRBD1	.	TRBV19	TRBJ1-5	CASRGSWTGTAPQHF	TGTGCCAGTAGAGGTTCGTGGACAGGGACGGCGCCCCAGCATTTT
TRBD1	.	TRBV10-3	TRBJ2-7	CAISGGTEKNYEQYF	TGTGCCATCAGTGGGGGGACAGAGAAGAACTACGAGCAGTACTTC
TRBD1	.	TRBV13	TRBJ2-3	CASSLSTGVRDTQYF	TGTGCCAGCAGCTTAAGCACAGGGGTAAGAGATACGCAGTATTTT
.	once	TRBV4-1	TRBJ2-2	CASSQELGAGELFF	TGCGCCAGCAGCCAAGAATTAGGGGCCGGGGAGCTGTTTTTT
.	.	TRBV7-3	TRBJ2-3	CASSLGLLTDTQYF	TGTGCCAGCAGCTTAGGACTTCTCACAGATACGCAGTATTTT
.	.	TRBV19	TRBJ1-5	CASSNTQGNNNQPQHF	TGTGCCAGTAGTAACACACAGGGAAACAACAATCAGCCCCAGCATTTT
.	few	TRBV23-1	TRBJ2-7	CASSQLRTAGAQYF	TGCGCCAGCAGTCAGCTACGGACGGCGGGGGCGCAGTACTTC
TRBD2	.	TRBV7-2	TRBJ2-3	CASSFRTSGATQYF	TGTGCCAGCAGCTTCCGGACTAGCGGGGCTACGCAGTATTTT
.	.	TRBV18	TRBJ2-5	CASSPGHQETQYF	TGTGCCAGCTCACCGGGACATCAAGAGACCCAGTACTTC
TRBD1	once	TRBV19	TRBJ1-2	CASSSPAGQGHGYTF	TGTGCCAGTAGTTCCCCCGCGGGACAGGGCCATGGCTACACCTTC
.	.	TRBV9	TRBJ1-3	CASSRQNSGNTIYF	TGTGCCAGCAGCCGACAGAACTCTGGAAACACCATATATTTT
TRBD2	.	TRBV4-3	TRBJ2-1	CASSQSPDQGLAPSQYNEQFF	TGCGCCAGCAGCCAATCGCCCGACCAGGGACTAGCCCCTTCTCAATACAATGAGCAGTTCTTC
.	.	TRBV6-5	TRBJ1-5	CASKGVGNQPQHF	TGTGCCAGCAAGGGGGTTGGCAATCAGCCCCAGCATTTT
TRBD2	.	TRBV4-3	TRBJ2-1	CASSSLAGGPPYNEQFF	TGCGCCAGCAGCTCCCTAGCGGGGGGGCCCCCCTACAATGAGCAGTTCTTC
TRBD2	few	TRBV4-3	TRBJ2-6	CASSHGGEGFSGANVLTF	TGCGCCAGCAGCCATGGGGGGGAAGGCTTCTCTGGGGCCAACGTCCTGACTTTC
.	.	TRBV2	TRBJ1-5	CASRVLGSQPQHF	TGTGCCAGCAGAGTCCTGGGGAGCCAGCCCCAGCATTTT
.	.	TRBV19	TRBJ1-2	CASSLNRDNYGYTF	TGTGCCAGTAGTCTTAACAGGGATAACTATGGCTACACCTTC
.	once	TRBV7-8	TRBJ2-7	CASSLGGGRDDEQYF	TGTGCCAGCAGCTTAGGGGGGGGCAGGGACGACGAGCAGTACTTC
TRBD1	.	TRBV11-1	TRBJ1-1	CASSYRGLNTEAFF	TGTGCCAGCAGTTACAGGGGGCTGAACACTGAAGCTTTCTTT
.	.	TRBV9	TRBJ2-2	CASSGSGTYTGELFF	TGTGCCAGCAGCGGATCCGGGACTTACACCGGGGAGCTGTTTTTT
TRBD1	.	TRBV7-3	TRBJ2-3	CASSPDRVGADTQYF	TGTGCCAGCAGCCCTGACAGGGTAGGGGCAGATACGCAGTATTTT
.	.	TRBV11-2	TRBJ2-7	CASSPSFISDEQYF	TGTGCCAGCAGCCCTAGCTTCATTTCCGATGAGCAGTACTTC
TRBD2	.	TRBV6-5	TRBJ2-3	CASSPGGVPDTQYF	TGTGCCAGCAGTCCGGGGGGGGTCCCCGATACGCAGTATTTT
.	.	TRBV20-1	TRBJ2-7	CSARDLSEQYF	TGCAGTGCTAGGGACTTATCGGAGCAGTACTTC
.	.	TRBV27	TRBJ2-7	CASSLLVGQSSYEQYF	TGTGCCAGCAGTTTATTGGTAGGACAGAGCTCCTACGAGCAGTACTTC
TRBD1	.	TRBV6-5	TRBJ1-2	CASSRGQDLYGYTF	TGTGCCAGCAGCCGAGGACAGGACCTCTATGGCTACACCTTC
TRBD1	.	TRBV29-1	TRBJ1-3	CSVEDRGGNTIYF	TGCAGCGTTGAGGACAGGGGAGGAAACACCATATATTTT
.	.	TRBV5-1	TRBJ2-3	CASSSGYTDTQYF	TGCGCCAGCAGCTCGGGTTACACAGATACGCAGTATTTT
.	.	TRBV13	TRBJ2-7	CASSSHKNEQYF	TGTGCCAGCAGCTCCCACAAAAACGAGCAGTACTTC
.	once	TRBV9	TRBJ2-7	CASSVDGTSYEQYF	TGTGCCAGCAGCGTCGATGGCACCTCCTACGAGCAGTACTTC
.	.	TRBV7-2	TRBJ1-2	CASSSPGRLGRYTF	TGTGCCAGCAGCTCACCGGGACGACTAGGGCGCTACACCTTC
.	.	TRBV29-1	TRBJ1-2	CSVSRDDYGYTF	TGCAGCGTTAGCAGGGATGACTATGGCTACACCTTC
TRBD1	once	TRBV29-1	TRBJ1-2	CSGSGTDSNYGYTF	TGCAGCGGCTCCGGGACAGACTCTAACTATGGCTACACCTTC
TRBD1	once	TRBV5-6	TRBJ1-5	CASSFRDREHQPQHF	TGTGCCAGCAGCTTCCGGGACAGGGAGCATCAGCCCCAGCATTTT
TRBD1	.	TRBV5-4	TRBJ2-7	CASSPPGTGIHEQYF	TGTGCCAGCAGCCCTCCTGGGACAGGGATCCACGAGCAGTACTTC
TRBD1	.	TRBV28	TRBJ2-7	CASSFLGQGVSYEQYF	TGTGCCAGCAGTTTCTTGGGACAGGGGGTGTCCTACGAGCAGTACTTC
TRBD1	.	TRBV5-4	TRBJ2-5	CASSRGQGRQETQYF	TGTGCCAGCAGCCGTGGACAGGGCCGACAAGAGACCCAGTACTTC
.	.	TRBV7-2	TRBJ1-5	CASSLSRFNQPQHF	TGTGCCAGCAGCTTAAGCCGGTTCAATCAGCCCCAGCATTTT
.	.	TRBV9	TRBJ2-2	CASSVGSPGELFF	TGTGCCAGCAGCGTAGGGAGTCCCGGGGAGCTGTTTTTT
.	.	TRBV5-6	TRBJ2-7	CASSLGLEQYF	TGTGCCAGCAGCTTGGGACTGGAGCAGTACTTC
.	.	TRBV5-4	TRBJ1-6	CASSSTSNYNSPLHF	TGTGCCAGCAGCTCGACATCCAACTATAATTCACCCCTCCACTTT
TRBD1	.	TRBV7-7	TRBJ1-3	CASSLGQGSSTIYF	TGTGCTAGCAGCTTAGGACAGGGGAGTAGTACCATATATTTT
.	.	TRBV9	TRBJ2-7	CASSVDPDTSYEQYF	TGTGCCAGCAGCGTAGATCCGGACACTTCCTACGAGCAGTACTTC
.	.	TRBV15	TRBJ1-1	CATSRDRRVGNTEAFF	TGTGCCACCAGCAGAGATCGTCGGGTGGGTAACACTGAAGCTTTCTTT
.	.	TRBV7-9	TRBJ1-1	CASSLSMNTEAFF	TGTGCCAGCAGCTTGAGTATGAACACTGAAGCTTTCTTT
.	.	TRBV9	TRBJ2-3	CASSVLSSTDTQYF	TGTGCCAGCAGCGTACTTAGTAGCACAGATACGCAGTATTTT
.	.	TRBV7-9	TRBJ2-1	CATAGDEQFF	TGTGCCACCGCAGGGGATGAGCAGTTCTTC
TRBD2	.	TRBV5-4	TRBJ2-1	CASSLVGREGLGNEQFF	TGTGCCAGCAGCTTGGTCGGGCGGGAGGGTTTAGGCAATGAGCAGTTCTTC
TRBD1	.	TRBV7-9	TRBJ1-5	CASSLTGSSNQPQHF	TGTGCCAGCAGCTTGACAGGGTCGAGCAATCAGCCCCAGCATTTT
.	.	TRBV6-1	TRBJ1-2	CASSETAGGGYTF	TGTGCCAGCAGTGAAACGGCAGGAGGTGGCTACACCTTC
.	.	TRBV6-4	TRBJ2-3	CASSGGQGGRDTQYF	TGTGCCAGCAGTGGTGGACAGGGAGGGAGAGATACGCAGTATTTT
.	.	TRBV4-1	TRBJ1-2	CASSPAVAYGYTF	TGCGCCAGCAGCCCAGCGGTAGCCTATGGCTACACCTTC
TRBD1	.	TRBV4-1	TRBJ1-5	CASSQGQGYQPQHF	TGCGCCAGCAGCCAAGGACAGGGGTATCAGCCCCAGCATTTT
TRBD1	.	TRBV7-2	TRBJ2-1	CASSFEGAKNNEQFF	TGTGCCAGCAGCTTTGAGGGGGCAAAAAACAATGAGCAGTTCTTC